The 28 T cell receptor beta chains presented below share a single source sample, sequenced in a study of human T cells and chemical hapten exposure. Time point described: patch test 1, 2 weeks after DPC sensitization. The treatment is: therapeutic diphenylcyclopropenone sensitization with weekly scalp DPC. MiXCR, run by TCRdb on the RACE reads, gives a single entry per CDR3 protein. The sample yields approximately 400,000 distinct CDR3 sequences, more than 4.5% seen once. The input for sequencing was whole blood, taken in connection with sensitization to the hapten diphenylcyclopropenone (DPC). These receptor sequences come from a woman aged 45 to 65 with alopecia areata. Some clones in this sample may be carry-over from other donors' samples.

In DNA, the CDR3 is TGTGCCAGCAGACTCACAGGGAGCCGGGAGCTGTTTTTT. Translating it yields CASRLTGSRELFF. The V gene is TRBV6-5, the J gene TRBJ2-2, with D possibly being TRBD1 (6 bases). In germline, CDR1 is MNHEY, CDR2 SVGAGI. Trimming stripped 6 bases from V and 9 bases from J, with 14 bases between. The CDR3 is 13 residues long.

The table lists this clonotype with many counts. V and J are TRBV18 and TRBJ2-3; possible D gene TRBD2, 5 bases. The V gene's germline CDR1 is KGHSH and CDR2 LQKENI. V lost 2 bases to trimming and J lost 4 bases, with 7 bases between them. The CDR3 extends over 13 amino acids. DNA of the CDR3: TGTGCCAGCTCACCAATGAGGGCAGATACGCAGTATTTT. Translation gives CASSPMRADTQYF.

This clonotype was seen many times. The chain links TRBV20-1 to TRBJ2-3, with D possibly TRBD1 on 6 matching bases. CDR1 is DFQATT, CDR2 SNEGSKA, per germline (reference sequence). This CDR3 is built from 15 residues. V lost 0 bases and J lost 0, with 10 bases in between. The CDR3 here is CSARDWGLSTDTQYF. CDR3 sequence (DNA): TGCAGTGCTAGAGATTGGGGGCTCAGCACAGATACGCAGTATTTT.

This clonotype was detected many times. The chain links TRBV5-6 to TRBJ1-2; 7 nucleotides line up with TRBD1. Losses at the gene ends were 4 bases for V and 2 bases for J; bases not matched to a gene: 5. The germline V gene has CDR1 SGHDT and CDR2 YYEEEE. The CDR3 consists of 14 residues. CDR3 in DNA: TGTGCCAGCAGCAAACAGGGGATCAACTATGGCTACACCTTC. Protein: CASSKQGINYGYTF. Variable domain in full (rest from reference TRBV5-6 and TRBJ1-2): DAGVTQSPTHLIKTRGQQVTLRCSPKSGHDTVSWYQQALGQGPQFIFQYYEEEERQRGNFPDRFSGHQFPNYSSELNVNALLLGDSALYLCASSKQGINYGYTFGSGTRLTVV.

This clonotype was picked up a small number of times. The chain combines TRBV12-3 or TRBV12-4 with TRBJ2-2; D possibly uses TRBD1 or TRBD2 (5 bases each). The CDR3 is 17 residues long. V shed 1 base and J shed 4 bases, with 16 bases lying between them. The CDR3: CASSLGVEGLGTGELFF. The CDR3 nucleotides are TGTGCCAGCAGTTTAGGTGTAGAGGGGCTGGGCACCGGGGAGCTGTTTTTT.

This clonotype showed up just a few times. V usage is TRBV27 and J usage is TRBJ2-2, with TRBD1 matching 7 bases. There are 15 residues in the CDR3. CDR1 MNHEY and CDR2 SMNVEV come from the germline V gene (reference sequence). V lost 7 bases, J lost 3 bases, and 8 bases stayed unmatched. The CDR3 nucleotides read TGTGCCAGCACTCCCGGGACAGCATACACCGGGGAGCTGTTTTTT. It translates to CASTPGTAYTGELFF.

This clonotype was seen a few times. The rearrangement uses TRBV11-2 and TRBJ2-7; TRBD1 matches 10 bases. CDR1 is SGHAT and CDR2 is FQNNGV in the germline V gene. The CDR3 has 16 residues. The V and J ends lost 1 base and 2 bases, in that order; junction bases with no gene match: 5. CDR3 in DNA: TGTGCCAGCAGCTTAGGTGCCGGGACAGGGGCCTACGAGCAGTACTTC. This sequence encodes CASSLGAGTGAYEQYF.

The rearrangement links TRBV28 to TRBJ1-5; TRBD1 is a possible D gene (6 bases). The CDR3 is 15 residues long. Germline values: CDR1 MDHEN, CDR2 SYDVKM. V lost 6 bases to trimming and J lost 5 bases, with 17 bases between them. CDR3 in amino acids: CASSGGQPAYQPQHF. For the CDR3, the DNA is TGTGCCAGCAGCGGGGGACAACCGGCTTATCAGCCCCAGCATTTT.

The chain employs TRBV7-2 and TRBJ1-2; the match to TRBD1 covers 9 bases. Germline CDR1 is SGHTA and CDR2 is FQGNSA. Trimming took 5 bases from V and 6 from J; bases not matched to a gene: 10. This CDR3 region has 15 residues. The CDR3 region has the DNA TGTGCCAGCAGCGTCCGGGACAGGGTAGGGGATGGCTACACCTTC. Encoded protein: CASSVRDRVGDGYTF. The full variable domain, its missing parts supplied by reference TRBV7-2 and TRBJ1-2, is GAGVSQSPSNKVTEKGKDVELRCDPISGHTALYWYRQSLGQGLEFLIYFQGNSAPDKSGLPSDRFSAERTGGSVSTLTIQRTQQEDSAVYLCASSVRDRVGDGYTFGSGTRLTVV.

This clonotype was seen a handful of times. The CDR3 loop is CASSEISGNEKLFF. The CDR3 DNA reads as TGTGCCAGCAGCGAAATATCAGGAAATGAAAAACTGTTTTTT. The rearrangement uses TRBV7-9 and TRBJ1-4, with D unclear. The CDR3 totals 14 residues. From germline, CDR1 is SEHNR and CDR2 FQNEAQ (reference sequence). V was shortened by 5 bases and J by 5 bases, with 12 bases between the two germline ends.

This clonotype was picked up many times. The chain is built from TRBV7-6 and TRBJ2-3; a weak D match, TRBD2 (5 bases). The CDR3 sequence is 14 residues long. V lost 5 bases and J 0 bases, leaving 9 bases between the germline ends. The germline V gene has CDR1 SGHVS and CDR2 FNYEAQ. CDR3 nucleotide sequence: TGTGCCAGCAGCACTTGGACTAGCACAGATACGCAGTATTTT. It encodes CASSTWTSTDTQYF.

This clonotype was detected a few times. The gene calls are TRBV4-1 and TRBJ2-2; 14 bases map to TRBD2. The CDR3 loop spans 19 amino acids. CDR1 is MGHRA, CDR2 YSYEKL, per germline. The V gene end was trimmed by 0 bases and the J gene end by 6 bases; junction bases not matched to a gene: 9. Written as DNA, the CDR3 is TGCGCCAGCAGCCAAGATCGACCGGGACTAGCGGGAGTGGCCGGGGAGCTGTTTTTT. Amino acid sequence: CASSQDRPGLAGVAGELFF.

At least ten counts were recorded for this clonotype. The V call is TRBV7-9, the J call TRBJ2-1, with 12 bases matching TRBD2. The CDR3 extends over 17 amino acids. V lost 5 bases and J lost 3; bases outside the gene matches: 8. Germline CDR1 SEHNR, CDR2 FQNEAQ (reference sequence). CDR3 sequence: CASSPWTSGTYYNEQFF. As DNA, the CDR3 is TGTGCCAGCAGCCCTTGGACTAGCGGGACCTACTACAATGAGCAGTTCTTC.

Concerning this clonotype itself: The junction departs from the called germline gene at one end, perhaps through a read error. The rearrangement joins TRBV5-1 to TRBJ2-3; D uncertain. The V gene's germline CDR1 is SGHRS and CDR2 YFSETQ. The CDR3 is made up of 12 amino acids. CDR3 residues: CASSLRTETQYF. As DNA, the CDR3 is TGCGCCAGCAGCTTACGCACAGAAACGCAGTATTTT. The full variable domain, with the rest looked up from reference TRBV5-1 and TRBJ2-3, is KAGVTQTPRYLIKTRGQQVTLSCSPISGHRSVSWYQQTPGQGLQFLFEYFSETQRNKGNFPGRFSGRQFSNSRSEMNVSTLELGDSALYLCASSLRTETQYFGPGTRLTVL.

This clonotype was found a few times. The DNA for the CDR3 is TGTGCCAGCAGTTTGTGGAGTGAGTGGGATCAGCCCCAGCATTTT. Protein: CASSLWSEWDQPQHF. The genes are TRBV6-6 and TRBJ1-5; no clear D gene. Trimming took 4 bases from V and 5 from J, leaving 15 bases between them. CDR1 is MNHNY, CDR2 SVGAGI, per germline (reference sequence). This CDR3 is built from 15 residues.

This clonotype appeared many times. V is TRBV29-1 and J is TRBJ2-3; TRBD2 is a possible D gene (6 bases). The V gene lost 0 bases and the J gene lost 0 bases, with 16 bases spanning the gap. This CDR3 region has 17 residues. Germline V CDR1 and CDR2: SQVTM, ANQGSEA. The CDR3 loop is CSVEEFSGGTSTDTQYF. The CDR3 bases are TGCAGCGTTGAAGAATTCTCGGGCGGGACTAGCACAGATACGCAGTATTTT.

The sample holds many counts of this clonotype. The rearrangement links TRBV9 to TRBJ2-1; 10 bases map to TRBD1. V lost 4 bases, J lost 6 bases, and 10 bases stayed unmatched. Germline V CDR1 and CDR2: SGDLS, YYNGEE. The CDR3 loop spans 16 amino acids. The CDR3 DNA is TGTGCCAGCAGCCCCCGGGACAGGGGTGTAAGCAATGAGCAGTTCTTC. Translated: CASSPRDRGVSNEQFF.

Ten or more counts support this clonotype. This chain joins TRBV20-1 and TRBJ2-1; 10 bases agree with TRBD2. The CDR3 is 15 residues long. Germline CDR1 and CDR2: DFQATT and SNEGSKA (reference sequence). With V trimmed by 6 bases and J by 0 bases, 5 bases remained unmatched. CDR3 loop: CSAPSGSSSYNEQFF. In DNA form, the CDR3 reads TGCAGTGCCCCTAGCGGGAGTAGCTCCTACAATGAGCAGTTCTTC.

In its sample, this clonotype was seen many times. CDR3 residues: CASSFTGGPYNEQFF. CDR3 DNA: TGTGCCAGCAGCTTCACAGGGGGCCCCTACAATGAGCAGTTCTTC. This rearrangement joins TRBV11-2 to TRBJ2-1, with 9 bases identical to TRBD1. The V and J ends lost 3 bases and 2 bases, in that order; junction bases with no gene match: 2. CDR3 length: 15 amino acids. Germline loops: CDR1 SGHAT, CDR2 FQNNGV. Full variable domain (missing parts from reference TRBV11-2 and TRBJ2-1): EAGVAQSPRYKIIEKRQSVAFWCNPISGHATLYWYQQILGQGPKLLIQFQNNGVVDDSQLPKDRFSAERLKGVDSTLKIQPAKLEDSAVYLCASSFTGGPYNEQFFGPGTRLTVL.

Many counts were recorded for this clonotype. The V call is TRBV18, the J call TRBJ1-1; a possible D gene is TRBD1 (6 bases). The CDR3 loop spans 14 amino acids. Germline V gene lookup returns CDR1 KGHSH and CDR2 LQKENI. Between the trimmed V and J ends, which lost 5 bases and 1 base, there was a span of 11 bases. The CDR3: CASSRGHENTEAFF. The CDR3 DNA is TGTGCCAGCTCAAGGGGACACGAGAACACTGAAGCTTTCTTT.

This clonotype has a count of ten or more. The chain employs TRBV12-3 or TRBV12-4 and TRBJ2-1; D is possibly TRBD2 (6 bases). The CDR3 runs 17 residues. Trimming left V 1 base short and J 10 bases short, with 23 bases between. This CDR3 reads CASSLGPDPLAISEQFF. DNA of the CDR3: TGTGCCAGCAGTTTAGGACCGGACCCGCTAGCGATATCCGAGCAGTTCTTC.

DNA of the CDR3: TGTGCCAGCAGCTCCTGGGGGGCCACAGATACGCAGTATTTT. Amino acids: CASSSWGATDTQYF. The chain carries TRBV13 and TRBJ2-3; D may match TRBD1 or TRBD2 (6 bases each). Germline V CDR1 and CDR2: PRHDT, FYEKMQ (reference sequence). This CDR3 comprises 14 residues. Between the trimmed V and J ends, which lost 4 bases and 2 bases, there was a span of 10 bases. The full variable domain, rest sourced from reference TRBV13 and TRBJ2-3, is AAGVIQSPRHLIKEKRETATLKCYPIPRHDTVYWYQQGPGQDPQFLISFYEKMQSDKGSIPDRFSAQQFSDYHSELNMSSLELGDSALYFCASSSWGATDTQYFGPGTRLTVL.

The table lists this clonotype with many counts. The junction and the germline gene differ at one end; a read error may be behind it. V usage is TRBV18 and J usage is TRBJ1-6; 8 bases are a match to TRBD1. Germline V gene lookup returns CDR1 KGHSH and CDR2 LQKENI. This CDR3 region has 14 residues. The CDR3 DNA sequence: TGTGCCAGCTCACCATTAAAAGGGACAGGTCCTAGACTCTTT. Protein: CASSPLKGTGPRLF.

This clonotype was seen at least ten times. The chain has TRBV12-3 or TRBV12-4 and TRBJ2-1; 12 nucleotides line up with TRBD1. This CDR3 has 15 residues. V was pared by 4 bases and J by 10 bases, with 8 bases of the junction left unmatched. The CDR3 loop is CASSSGQGAALEQFF. The CDR3 DNA is TGTGCCAGCAGTTCGGGACAGGGGGCCGCCTTGGAGCAGTTCTTC.

This clonotype was recorded a few times. The chain joins TRBV7-2 to TRBJ1-5; TRBD1 might be the D (5 bases). Trimming took off 1 base at V and 4 bases at J, with 14 bases between the two ends. The CDR3 is 16 amino acids. From germline, CDR1 is SGHTA and CDR2 FQGNSA. In nucleotides, the CDR3 is TGTGCCAGCAGCTTAGGCAGCCCAGGGATAAATCAGCCCCAGCATTTT. Its protein is CASSLGSPGINQPQHF.

The chain uses TRBV3-1 and TRBJ1-6; no firm D call. V lost 0 bases to trimming and J lost 0 bases, with 9 bases between them. The length of the CDR3 is 17 residues. Germline assignment: CDR1 LGHDT and CDR2 YNNKEL (reference sequence). CDR3 in DNA: TGTGCCAGCAGCCAAGAGAGTAGGAGCTCCTATAATTCACCCCTCCACTTT. It codes for CASSQESRSSYNSPLHF.

This clonotype was picked up many times. The chain uses TRBV27 and TRBJ1-1; D might be TRBD1 (5 bases). CDR3 length: 16 residues. Germline CDR1 is MNHEY and CDR2 is SMNVEV (reference sequence). Deletions cut 6 bases from V and 1 base from J, with 18 bases between. CDR3 sequence: CASSPPGGGRNTEAFF. For the CDR3, the DNA is TGTGCCAGCAGCCCCCCCGGGGGGGGAAGGAACACTGAAGCTTTCTTT.

This clonotype was seen at least ten times. The V gene is TRBV5-1, the J gene TRBJ2-5; D unresolved. Germline V CDR1 and CDR2: SGHRS, YFSETQ. Between the trimmed V and J ends, which lost 4 bases and 1 base, there was a span of 5 bases. CDR3 size: 12 residues. CDR3 sequence (DNA): TGCGCCAGCAGCGCCCGCCAAGAGACCCAGTACTTC. Translation: CASSARQETQYF.